According to its frequency, the clone carrying this T cell receptor beta chain is medium-sized. Its matching antigen is unknown. The data originate from a study of cytomegalovirus exposure and HLA in healthy donors. As for the study in general: Unique TCRs numbering approximately 81 million, obtained from HLA-typed donors, made up an early data release.

Study results and caveats: A likely sequencing artifact accounted for one observed cluster of highly shared sequence variants. Analyses of presence/absence relied on an assumption of roughly uniform sequencing depth across donors.

PCR was performed using 60 Vbeta and 13 Jbeta primers. Assay used: immunoSEQ multiplex PCR; TCRdb lists only in-frame clones, some missing. Recorded for this sample: roughly 35,000 clones. Sequenced: PBMCs. This sequence was found in a middle-aged woman in good health and CMV-seropositive.

This CDR3 reads CASSLSYEQYF. In nucleotides, the CDR3 is TGTGCCAGCAGCCTCAGTTACGAGCAGTACTTC. The rearrangement uses TRBV7-8 and TRBJ2-7; D is undetermined. In germline, CDR1 is SGHVS, CDR2 FQNEAQ. The V end lost 5 bases, the J end lost 4 bases, and 6 bases lay between the germline ends. CDR3 size: 11 residues.